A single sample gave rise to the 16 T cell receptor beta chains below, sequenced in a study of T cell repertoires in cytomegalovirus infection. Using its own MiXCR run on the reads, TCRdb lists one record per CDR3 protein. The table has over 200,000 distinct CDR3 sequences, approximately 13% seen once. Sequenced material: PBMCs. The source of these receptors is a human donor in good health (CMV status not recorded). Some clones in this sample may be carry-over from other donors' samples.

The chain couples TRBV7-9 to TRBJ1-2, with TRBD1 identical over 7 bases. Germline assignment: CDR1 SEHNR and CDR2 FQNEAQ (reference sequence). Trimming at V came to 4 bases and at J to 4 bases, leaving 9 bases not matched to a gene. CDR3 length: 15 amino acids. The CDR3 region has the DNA TGTGCCAGCAGCTCTTTACTCCGGGACAGCTATGGCTACACCTTC. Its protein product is CASSSLLRDSYGYTF.

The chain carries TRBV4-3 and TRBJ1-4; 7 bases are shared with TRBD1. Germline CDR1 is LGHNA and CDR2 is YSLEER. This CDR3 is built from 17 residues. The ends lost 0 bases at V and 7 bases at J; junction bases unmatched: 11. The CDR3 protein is CASSQEVPRDSTEKLFF. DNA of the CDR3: TGCGCCAGCAGCCAAGAGGTTCCCCGGGACAGCACTGAAAAACTGTTTTTT.

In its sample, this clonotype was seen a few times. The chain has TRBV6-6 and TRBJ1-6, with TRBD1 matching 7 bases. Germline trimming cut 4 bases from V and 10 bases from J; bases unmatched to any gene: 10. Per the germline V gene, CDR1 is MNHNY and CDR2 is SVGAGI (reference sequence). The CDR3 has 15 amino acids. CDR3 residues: CASSLVSGGESPLHF. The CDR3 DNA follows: TGTGCCAGCAGTTTGGTATCAGGGGGAGAGTCACCCCTCCACTTT.

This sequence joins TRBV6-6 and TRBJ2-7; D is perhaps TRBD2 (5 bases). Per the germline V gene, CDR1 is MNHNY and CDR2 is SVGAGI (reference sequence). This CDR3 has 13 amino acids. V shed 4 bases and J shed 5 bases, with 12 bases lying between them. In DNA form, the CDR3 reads TGTGCCAGCAGTTCCACGGAGGCGGACGAGCAGTACTTC. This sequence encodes CASSSTEADEQYF.

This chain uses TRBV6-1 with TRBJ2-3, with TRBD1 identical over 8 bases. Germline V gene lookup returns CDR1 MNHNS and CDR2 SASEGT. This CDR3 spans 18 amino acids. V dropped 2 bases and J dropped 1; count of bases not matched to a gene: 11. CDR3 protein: CASSEPGQGVWGTDTQYF. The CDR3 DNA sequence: TGTGCCAGCAGTGAACCCGGACAGGGAGTGTGGGGCACAGATACGCAGTATTTT.

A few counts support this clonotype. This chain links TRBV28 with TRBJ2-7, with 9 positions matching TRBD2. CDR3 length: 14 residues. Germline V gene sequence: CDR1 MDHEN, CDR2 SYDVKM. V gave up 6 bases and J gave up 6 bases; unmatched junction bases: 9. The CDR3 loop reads CASRRAGGPGEQYF. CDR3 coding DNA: TGTGCCAGCAGACGAGCGGGAGGACCCGGCGAGCAGTACTTC.

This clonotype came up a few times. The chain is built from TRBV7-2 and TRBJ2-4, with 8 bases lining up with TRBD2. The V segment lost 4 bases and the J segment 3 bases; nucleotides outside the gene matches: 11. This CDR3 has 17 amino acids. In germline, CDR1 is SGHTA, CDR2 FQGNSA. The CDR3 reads CASSSGGGGIGKNIQYF. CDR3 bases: TGTGCCAGCAGCTCGGGGGGGGGGGGCATCGGCAAAAACATTCAGTACTTC.

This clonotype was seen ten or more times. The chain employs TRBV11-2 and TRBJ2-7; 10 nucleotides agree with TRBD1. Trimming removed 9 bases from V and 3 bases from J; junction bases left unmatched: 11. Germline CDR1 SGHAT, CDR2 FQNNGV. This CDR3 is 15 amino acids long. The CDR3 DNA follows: TGTGCCAGTTCCTTAACCCGGGACAGGGGCTACGAGCAGTACTTC. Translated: CASSLTRDRGYEQYF.

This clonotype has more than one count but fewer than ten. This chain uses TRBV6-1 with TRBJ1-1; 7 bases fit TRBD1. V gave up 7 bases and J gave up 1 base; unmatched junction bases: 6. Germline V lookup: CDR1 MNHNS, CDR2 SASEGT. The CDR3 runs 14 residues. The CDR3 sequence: CASIEGARNTEAFF. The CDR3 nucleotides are TGTGCCAGCATCGAGGGGGCGCGGAACACTGAAGCTTTCTTT.

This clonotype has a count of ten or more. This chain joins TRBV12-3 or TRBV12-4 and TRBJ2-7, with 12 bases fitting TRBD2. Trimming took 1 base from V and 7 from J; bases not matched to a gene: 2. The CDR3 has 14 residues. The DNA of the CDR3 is TGTGCCAGCAGTTTAGGACTAGCGGGAGTTGAGCAGTACTTC. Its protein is CASSLGLAGVEQYF.

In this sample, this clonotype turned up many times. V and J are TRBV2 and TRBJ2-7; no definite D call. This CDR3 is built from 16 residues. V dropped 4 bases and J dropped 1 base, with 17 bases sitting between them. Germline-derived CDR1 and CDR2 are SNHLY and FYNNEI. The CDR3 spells CASSGGDSSHSYEQYF. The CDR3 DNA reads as TGTGCCAGCAGTGGAGGAGACTCGAGCCATTCCTACGAGCAGTACTTC.

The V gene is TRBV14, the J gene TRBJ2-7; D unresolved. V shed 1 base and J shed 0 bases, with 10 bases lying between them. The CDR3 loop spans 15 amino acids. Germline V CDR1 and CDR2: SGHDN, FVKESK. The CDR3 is CASSQGPPGSYEQYF. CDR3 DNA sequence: TGTGCCAGCAGCCAAGGACCCCCCGGCTCCTACGAGCAGTACTTC. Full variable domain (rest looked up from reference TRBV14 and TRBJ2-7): EAGVTQFPSHSVIEKGQTVTLRCDPISGHDNLYWYRRVMGKEIKFLLHFVKESKQDESGMPNNRFLAERTGGTYSTLKVQPAELEDSGVYFCASSQGPPGSYEQYFGPGTRLTVT.

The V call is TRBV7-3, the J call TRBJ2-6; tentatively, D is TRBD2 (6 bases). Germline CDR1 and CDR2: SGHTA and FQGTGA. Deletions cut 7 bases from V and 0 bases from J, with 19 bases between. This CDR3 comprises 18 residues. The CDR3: CASTSSAPGDSGANVLTF. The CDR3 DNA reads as TGTGCCAGCACCTCTTCAGCCCCGGGGGACTCTGGGGCCAACGTCCTGACTTTC. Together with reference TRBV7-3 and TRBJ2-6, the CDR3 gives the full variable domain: GAGVSQTPSNKVTEKGKYVELRCDPISGHTALYWYRQSLGQGPEFLIYFQGTGAADDSGLPNDRFFAVRPEGSVSTLKIQRTERGDSAVYLCASTSSAPGDSGANVLTFGAGSRLTVL.

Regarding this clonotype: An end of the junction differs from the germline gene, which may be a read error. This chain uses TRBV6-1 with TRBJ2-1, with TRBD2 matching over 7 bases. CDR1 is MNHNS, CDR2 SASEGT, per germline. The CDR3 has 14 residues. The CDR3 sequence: CAGSERTSSNEQFF. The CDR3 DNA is TGTGCCGGCAGCGAAAGGACTAGTTCTAATGAGCAGTTCTTC.

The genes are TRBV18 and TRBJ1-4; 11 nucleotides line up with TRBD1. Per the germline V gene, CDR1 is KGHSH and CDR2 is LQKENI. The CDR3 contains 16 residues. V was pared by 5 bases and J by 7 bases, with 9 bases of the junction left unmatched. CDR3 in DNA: TGTGCCAGCTCAACCGGGACAGGGGGTCAACCTGAAAAACTGTTTTTT. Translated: CASSTGTGGQPEKLFF.

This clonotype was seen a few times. The CDR3 region has the DNA TGTGCCAGTAGTATAGGAGGGGTGAGCCAGCCCCAGCATTTT. Translating gives CASSIGGVSQPQHF. The V and J genes are TRBV19 and TRBJ1-5, with a possible D match to TRBD1 (5 bases). Trimming left V 1 base short and J 7 bases short, with 11 bases between. Germline lookup yields CDR1 LNHDA and CDR2 SQIVND (reference sequence). This CDR3 spans 14 amino acids.